This is a list of T cell receptor beta chains from one sample in a study of blood T cells in healthy people across ages. TCRdb re-called the 5' RACE reads through MiXCR, storing one row per CDR3 protein. The profile covers 870,000 or so distinct CDR3 sequences, with 25% to 35% appearing a single time and around 16% taken by the ten largest. Source material: blood. Source of these receptors: an elderly woman in good health. Each CDR3 is given without its conserved first and last residue.

j_call: TRBJ2-7
v_call: TRBV7-6
cdr3_aa: ASSYGLAGEQY

j_call: TRBJ2-3
v_call: TRBV5-1
cdr3_aa: ASSLASRGVSDTQY

j_call: TRBJ2-1
v_call: TRBV7-3
cdr3_aa: ASSSQGGTAYNEQF

j_call: TRBJ2-1
v_call: TRBV3-1
cdr3_aa: ASSQFTGANEQF

j_call: TRBJ2-5
v_call: TRBV3-1
cdr3_aa: ASSHQGGRAGGAKTQY

j_call: TRBJ1-4
v_call: TRBV7-2
cdr3_aa: ASSPRRLATNEKLF

j_call: TRBJ2-7
v_call: TRBV6-2/TRBV6-3
cdr3_aa: ASSTFSYEQY

j_call: TRBJ2-5
v_call: TRBV12-3/TRBV12-4
cdr3_aa: ASSIPGGAETQY

j_call: TRBJ1-2
v_call: TRBV24-1
cdr3_aa: ATSDLTGTADGYT

j_call: TRBJ1-2
v_call: TRBV7-9
cdr3_aa: ASSPPGGNYGYT

j_call: TRBJ2-6
v_call: TRBV11-2
cdr3_aa: ASSLARGLPGANVLT

j_call: TRBJ2-3
v_call: TRBV7-9
cdr3_aa: ASSPPSGLALKY

j_call: TRBJ1-1
v_call: TRBV7-2
cdr3_aa: ASSPGWSRGNTEAF

j_call: TRBJ1-5
v_call: TRBV6-2/TRBV6-3
cdr3_aa: ASSYSGRGNQPQH

j_call: TRBJ2-3
v_call: TRBV7-8
cdr3_aa: ASSIRTVEAQY

j_call: TRBJ2-1
v_call: TRBV15
cdr3_aa: ATSRGLTGGGYNEQF

j_call: TRBJ2-5
v_call: TRBV20-1
cdr3_aa: SAFVGAQETQY

j_call: TRBJ2-1
v_call: TRBV7-9
cdr3_aa: ASSSYILQGKGVRDERF

j_call: TRBJ2-3
v_call: TRBV7-9
cdr3_aa: ASSPGGAGGRGTQY

j_call: TRBJ2-2
v_call: TRBV6-2/TRBV6-3
cdr3_aa: ASSPWDRDTGELF

j_call: TRBJ2-7
v_call: TRBV6-6
cdr3_aa: ASSYVGAGYEQY

j_call: TRBJ1-5
v_call: TRBV12-3/TRBV12-4
cdr3_aa: ASSSRGTGSFYSNQPQH

j_call: TRBJ1-5
v_call: TRBV6-1
cdr3_aa: ASSDRDRGGNQPQH

j_call: TRBJ2-4
v_call: TRBV20-1
cdr3_aa: SAREGTSGGVKNIQY

j_call: TRBJ1-2
v_call: TRBV20-1
cdr3_aa: SARLTRAYGYT

j_call: TRBJ1-2
v_call: TRBV10-3
cdr3_aa: AISEKLPGQGNYGYT

j_call: TRBJ2-1
v_call: TRBV20-1
cdr3_aa: SAWDRRSSYNEQF

j_call: TRBJ2-3
v_call: TRBV7-2
cdr3_aa: ASSVGTSFSTDTQY

j_call: TRBJ2-7
v_call: TRBV5-4
cdr3_aa: ASSFGHEQY

j_call: TRBJ2-5
v_call: TRBV5-1
cdr3_aa: ASSWGTGGALETQY

j_call: TRBJ1-6
v_call: TRBV7-7
cdr3_aa: ASSLGLDSPLH

j_call: TRBJ2-7
v_call: TRBV9
cdr3_aa: ASSVATGEHSYEQY

j_call: TRBJ2-1
v_call: TRBV20-1
cdr3_aa: SARQRGSYNEQF

j_call: TRBJ2-1
v_call: TRBV7-2
cdr3_aa: ASSRLPYNEQF

j_call: TRBJ1-1
v_call: TRBV5-6
cdr3_aa: ASSLVKMNTEAF

j_call: TRBJ2-2
v_call: TRBV6-2/TRBV6-3
cdr3_aa: ASTNQYSKFGELF

j_call: TRBJ1-2
v_call: TRBV20-1
cdr3_aa: SAQKARHGYT

j_call: TRBJ2-6
v_call: TRBV5-4
cdr3_aa: ASSKGQGHSGANVLT

j_call: TRBJ1-5
v_call: TRBV7-8
cdr3_aa: ASSLVMGSNQPQH

j_call: TRBJ1-2
v_call: TRBV6-6
cdr3_aa: ASSCRGARGRDGYT

j_call: TRBJ2-4
v_call: TRBV6-2/TRBV6-3
cdr3_aa: ASSSETWGKNIQY

j_call: TRBJ1-6
v_call: TRBV6-1
cdr3_aa: ASSGRDSRNNSPLH

j_call: TRBJ1-6
v_call: TRBV18
cdr3_aa: ASSPRWESGSPLH

j_call: TRBJ2-5
v_call: TRBV24-1
cdr3_aa: ATSDHNSVQY

j_call: TRBJ2-1
v_call: TRBV5-1
cdr3_aa: ASSVPGKGYNEQF

j_call: TRBJ2-4
v_call: TRBV11-2
cdr3_aa: ASSKGTPGMGKNIQY